This TCR beta chain was observed in a study of blood T cell repertoires in COVID-19. Study-wide context: Samples came from the United States, Italy and Spain, spanning acute and convalescent COVID-19. PBMCs, B-cell-depleted T cells, or T cells provided the cDNA or gDNA that made up the material.

In the study's own analysis: By means of reference gene primer amplification, nucleated cell counts were estimated. Some clones are missing from TCRdb's copy, which holds only in-frame ones; the method was immunoSEQ multiplex PCR. V and J calls plus clone size are reproduced from that table; the DNA served to infer D and trimming. This repertoire shows approximately 63,000 clones, 65% to 80% found once; its top ten account for 5.5%. Sequenced input: peripheral blood. This TCR was sampled from an older woman with acute or convalescent COVID-19.

CDR3 residues: CASSPRTSGGRVETQYF. The CDR3 region has the DNA TGTGCCAGCAGCCCCCGGACTAGCGGGGGGCGAGTAGAGACCCAGTACTTC. V and J are TRBV3-1 (or the pseudogene TRBV3-2) and TRBJ2-5; 14 bases agree with TRBD2. V was pared by 4 bases and J by 4 bases, with 8 bases of the junction left unmatched. The CDR3 is made up of 17 amino acids. From germline, CDR1 is LGHDT and CDR2 YNNKEL (reference sequence).